This T cell receptor (beta chain) was found in a study of T-cell reconstitution after alpha-beta-depleted transplantation in children (dated by TCRdb to the mid-2010s). Broadly, across the study: Using TCR repertoire profiling, the study followed T-cell immune reconstitution in a quantitative way in children after TCRalphabeta/CD19-depleted allogeneic hematopoietic cell transplantation.

The sample's treatment or condition label, in plain terms: allogeneic hematopoietic cell transplantation with graft depleted of TCRalphabeta T cells and CD19 B cells. The transplant recipients were children given TCRalphabeta/CD19-depleted allogeneic hematopoietic cell grafts. Libraries came from PCR. The sequencing machine was an Illumina HiSeq 2500. Molecular barcoding was employed in the preparation of TCR libraries, with unique molecular identifiers being used to normalize TCRbeta repertoire quantification. TCRdb trimmed public reads at Q25 via fastp, called clones via MiXCR and kept in-frame beta chains. Every distinct CDR3 protein forms one entry, paired with its most common genes and DNA. A total of nearly 250,000 distinct CDR3 sequences appear in this sample, 6.5% to 9% of them only once. The top ten hold roughly 5.8% of the sample. Turning to this clonotype: What this receptor recognizes is not known. The sample holds no much larger clone one base away, and base qualities are not on file.

At the junction V is shortened by 3 bases and J by 0 bases, with 15 bases in between. The CDR3 runs 17 residues from the cysteine to the phenylalanine. Kept here is only the CDR3 DNA, which spans 51 bases and is read in frame from base 1. CDR1 and CDR2, per the germline V gene, are MGHRA and YSYEKL. The investigation overall reported the following: In some patients, the high TCRbeta diversity seen at day 60 was put down to recipient T cells and intrathymic progenitors that had survived conditioning. The apparently early alphabetaT-cell count recovery about two months after transplant was reportedly dependent on only several hundred rapidly expanded clones derived from non-depleted graft cells. Over subsequent months, a decline in hyperexpanded clone frequencies was noted, and after one year, T-cell counts and TCRbeta diversity were mostly ascribed to newly produced T cells.

The source of this sequence is a male patient aged 10-17 years who had a stem cell transplant for acute lymphoblastic leukemia, so the T cells may come from the graft donor. The chain is assembled from TRBV4-1 and TRBJ2-4; the D gene assignment is ambiguous. Material: PBMCs, mostly from graft donor cells, obtained 180 days after TCRalphabeta/CD19-depleted stem cell transplant. The CDR3 region has the sequence CASSHGERVLAKNIQYF. The DNA is as follows: TGCGCCAGCAGCCATGGGGAAAGGGTCCTAGCCAAAAACATTCAGTACTTC.